What follows is one TCR beta chain and its context. Its antigen is not identified. This CDR3 comprises 15 residues. V dropped 2 bases and J dropped 4 bases, with 17 bases sitting between them. Germline CDR1 and CDR2: GTSNPN and SVGIG (reference sequence). It was with 60 Vbeta and 13 Jbeta primers that the PCR ran. This table comes from immunoSEQ multiplex PCR, and its TCRdb copy is limited to in-frame clones, with some not included. In the table there are some 120,000 clones, approximately 82% of which are singletons. The data stem from a study of cytomegalovirus exposure and HLA in healthy donors. Study overall: Researchers found that roughly 81% of 398 genotyped donors fell within the Caucasian-associated ancestry cluster. Study-level results: Several V segments, TRBV6-2 and TRBV6-3 among them, could not be told apart and were dropped. The study put some 150 TCR beta chains on its list as cytomegalovirus-associated.

The specimen was PBMCs. V is TRBV30 and J is TRBJ1-1, with a tentative D call TRBD1 (6 bases). The sequence was collected from a man aged 18 to 29 in good health and CMV-seropositive. The DNA for the CDR3 is TGTGCCTGGAGTCTCCCCGGGGGGGCGCGCACTGAAGCTTTCTTT. Translation: CAWSLPGGARTEAFF.